One and the same sample provided the 17 T cell receptor beta chains below, sequenced in a study of human T cells and chemical hapten exposure. The time point is: patch test 1, 2 weeks after DPC sensitization. Specified treatment: therapeutic diphenylcyclopropenone sensitization with weekly scalp DPC. MiXCR, run by TCRdb on the RACE reads, gives a single entry per CDR3 protein. Of about 340,000 distinct CDR3 sequences listed, approximately 6.3% are singletons. Sequenced material: whole blood, taken in connection with sensitization to the hapten diphenylcyclopropenone (DPC). These receptors originate from a woman in her late teens or twenties with alopecia areata. Some clones in this sample may be carry-over from other donors' samples.

A few counts support this clonotype. The J gene is TRBJ1-4, the V gene TRBV6-2 or TRBV6-3, with 7 positions matching TRBD1. V was pared by 6 bases and J by 5 bases, with 6 bases of the junction left unmatched. The CDR3 extends over 14 amino acids. Per the germline V gene, CDR1 is MNHEY and CDR2 is SVGEGT. CDR3 residues: CASSAMTGNEKLFF. The CDR3 nucleotides read TGTGCCAGCAGCGCGATGACAGGGAATGAAAAACTGTTTTTT.

This clonotype was detected many times. The rearrangement uses TRBV14 and TRBJ2-3; D ambiguous. CDR3 length: 18 amino acids. V dropped 3 bases and J dropped 6 bases, with 25 bases sitting between them. CDR1 and CDR2 from the germline V gene are SGHDN and FVKESK. The CDR3 loop reads CASSHRSGSVLLWDTQYF. Written as DNA, the CDR3 is TGTGCCAGCAGCCACAGATCAGGAAGCGTTCTTCTTTGGGATACGCAGTATTTT.

This clonotype was seen only a few times. V and J are TRBV19 and TRBJ2-7, with 8 bases matching TRBD1. The CDR3 loop spans 16 amino acids. CDR1 LNHDA and CDR2 SQIVND come from the germline V gene (reference sequence). Losses at the gene ends were 3 bases for V and 5 bases for J; bases not matched to a gene: 12. As DNA, the CDR3 is TGTGCCAGTAGTATCGGGGGTGGACAGGGTGGCGACGAGCAGTACTTC. Protein sequence: CASSIGGGQGGDEQYF.

This clonotype came up a few times. The chain recombines TRBV2 with TRBJ2-3; 12 bases map to TRBD2. The V gene end was trimmed by 7 bases and the J gene end by 4 bases; junction bases not matched to a gene: 6. This CDR3 is 15 amino acids long. Looked up from germline, CDR1 is SNHLY and CDR2 is FYNNEI. The CDR3 DNA reads TGTGCCAGCATTGGACTAGCGGGGATGTCAGATACGCAGTATTTT. This gives the protein CASIGLAGMSDTQYF.

This clonotype was found a few times. The V and J genes are TRBV4-1 and TRBJ1-6; D is unclear. CDR1 and CDR2 from the germline V gene are MGHRA and YSYEKL. The CDR3 has 14 residues. Trimming shortened V by 0 bases and J by 7 bases, and 7 bases separated the two germline ends. CDR3 loop: CASSQETRNSPLHF. The CDR3 DNA sequence: TGCGCCAGCAGCCAAGAAACGAGAAATTCACCCCTCCACTTT.

This clonotype was counted a few times. This chain connects TRBV6-2 or TRBV6-3 to TRBJ1-6; 7 bases are shared with TRBD1. The CDR3 covers 14 residues. Germline CDR1 reads MNHEY; CDR2 reads SVGEGT. Germline trimming cut 5 bases from V and 10 bases from J; bases unmatched to any gene: 8. DNA of the CDR3: TGTGCCAGCAGTGCCGGACAGGCCGGATCACCCCTCCACTTT. Amino acids: CASSAGQAGSPLHF.

This rearrangement joins TRBV20-1 to TRBJ1-2; D unresolved. The germline gives CDR1 DFQATT, CDR2 SNEGSKA (reference sequence). CDR3 length equals 13 residues. Trimming took off 3 bases at V and 5 bases at J, with 13 bases between the two ends. The CDR3 region has the DNA TGCAGTGCTAGTCCAGGCAAAGGTTATGGCTACACCTTC. Its protein product is CSASPGKGYGYTF.

Many counts were recorded for this clonotype. The V call is TRBV7-2, the J call TRBJ1-5; TRBD1 is a possible D gene (6 bases). From germline, CDR1 is SGHTA and CDR2 FQGNSA. The CDR3 has 16 residues. The V gene lost 5 bases and the J gene lost 0 bases, with 14 bases spanning the gap. The CDR3 sequence: CASSKTGDVSNQPQHF. The CDR3, as DNA: TGTGCCAGCAGCAAGACAGGAGACGTTAGCAATCAGCCCCAGCATTTT.

This clonotype was seen ten or more times. The V gene is TRBV5-4, the J gene TRBJ1-2; D perhaps matches TRBD1 (6 bases). CDR1 and CDR2 (germline): SGHNT, YYREEE (reference sequence). The CDR3 has 13 residues. V was pared by 7 bases and J by 3 bases, with 13 bases between. CDR3 protein: CASCERTDYGYTF. The CDR3 coding sequence is TGTGCCAGCTGCGAAAGGACAGACTATGGCTACACCTTC.

The J gene is TRBJ2-3, the V gene TRBV7-2, with D perhaps TRBD1 or TRBD2 (5 bases each). The CDR3 runs 17 residues. V was pared by 4 bases and J by 0 bases, with 17 bases between. From germline, CDR1 is SGHTA and CDR2 FQGNSA. The CDR3 bases are TGTGCCAGCAGCTCCCCCCCGGGACGCCTAAGCACAGATACGCAGTATTTT. Protein sequence: CASSSPPGRLSTDTQYF. The whole variable domain, remainder taken from reference TRBV7-2 and TRBJ2-3, is GAGVSQSPSNKVTEKGKDVELRCDPISGHTALYWYRQSLGQGLEFLIYFQGNSAPDKSGLPSDRFSAERTGGSVSTLTIQRTQQEDSAVYLCASSSPPGRLSTDTQYFGPGTRLTVL.

The CDR3 protein is CASSSAGSGTEAFF. The CDR3 coding sequence is TGTGCCAGCAGCTCCGCGGGGTCGGGCACTGAAGCTTTCTTT. The rearrangement links TRBV7-3 to TRBJ1-1, with D hard to call. The germline gives CDR1 SGHTA, CDR2 FQGTGA. V was pared by 4 bases and J by 4 bases, with 13 bases between. The CDR3 loop spans 14 amino acids.

This clonotype was detected ten times or more. The rearrangement joins TRBV7-2 to TRBJ2-3; 9 bases line up with TRBD1. This CDR3 region has 16 residues. V shed 0 bases, J shed 7 bases, and the junction held 8 bases outside the gene matches. The V gene's germline CDR1 is SGHTA and CDR2 FQGNSA. The CDR3 sequence: CASSLASGTGTNTQYF. The CDR3 DNA follows: TGTGCCAGCAGCTTAGCTTCCGGGACAGGGACAAATACGCAGTATTTT.

The V gene is TRBV12-5, the J gene TRBJ2-1, with D possibly being TRBD1 or TRBD2 (5 bases each). Germline V gives CDR1 LGHNT, CDR2 FRNRAP. Between the trimmed V and J ends, which lost 5 bases and 4 bases, there was a span of 12 bases. The CDR3 is 14 residues long. CDR3 loop: CASGDRDQYNEQFF. The CDR3 DNA sequence: TGTGCTAGTGGTGACCGGGACCAGTACAATGAGCAGTTCTTC.

The table lists this clonotype with a few counts. The chain combines TRBV5-1 with TRBJ2-4, with D perhaps being TRBD1 or TRBD2 (5 bases each). V dropped 4 bases and J dropped 0 bases, with 11 bases sitting between them. Germline CDR1 SGHRS, CDR2 YFSETQ. CDR3 length: 15 residues. CDR3 amino acids: CASSSTGTAKNIQYF. CDR3 nucleotides: TGCGCCAGCAGCAGTACCGGGACAGCCAAAAACATTCAGTACTTC.

This clonotype was detected a few times. V and J are TRBV20-1 and TRBJ2-5; 7 nucleotides match TRBD2. The CDR3 covers 16 residues. Germline CDR1 is DFQATT and CDR2 is SNEGSKA (reference sequence). Trimming cost V 3 bases and J 4 bases; bases outside gene matches: 14. DNA of the CDR3: TGCAGTGCTAGGTCCATTGCGGGGGTCGGAGGAGAGACCCAGTACTTC. Protein sequence: CSARSIAGVGGETQYF.

This clonotype was recorded at least ten times. This rearrangement joins TRBV4-2 to TRBJ2-3; the match to TRBD2 covers 7 bases. Germline V gene data show CDR1 as LGHNA and CDR2 as YNFKEQ. Unmatched junction bases numbered 19, after V lost 4 bases and J lost 0 bases. CDR3 length: 20 residues. CDR3 DNA sequence: TGTGCCAGCAGCCGCAATCGAGGGCTAGCGGATTACACTAGCACAGATACGCAGTATTTT. Its protein is CASSRNRGLADYTSTDTQYF.

This clonotype appeared many times. The CDR3, as DNA: TGTGCCAGCAGTGGGAGACAGGAGCCCTACGAGCAGTACTTC. As protein: CASSGRQEPYEQYF. The rearrangement links TRBV25-1 to TRBJ2-7, with D possibly TRBD1 on 6 matching bases. Germline V gene lookup returns CDR1 MGHDK and CDR2 SYGVNS. The germline V and J ends were trimmed by 4 bases and 2 bases, with 12 bases remaining between them. The CDR3 is 14 amino acids.